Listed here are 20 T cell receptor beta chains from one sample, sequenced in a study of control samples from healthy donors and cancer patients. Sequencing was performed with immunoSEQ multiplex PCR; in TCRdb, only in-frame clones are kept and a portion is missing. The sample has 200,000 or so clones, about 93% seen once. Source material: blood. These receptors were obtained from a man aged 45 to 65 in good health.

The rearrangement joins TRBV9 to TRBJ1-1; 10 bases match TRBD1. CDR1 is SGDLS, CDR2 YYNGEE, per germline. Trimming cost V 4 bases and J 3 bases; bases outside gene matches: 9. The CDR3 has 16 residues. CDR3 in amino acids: CASSLTGGQADTEAFF. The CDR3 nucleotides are TGTGCCAGCAGCTTGACAGGGGGCCAAGCGGACACTGAAGCTTTCTTT. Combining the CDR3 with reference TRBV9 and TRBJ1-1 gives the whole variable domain DSGVTQTPKHLITATGQRVTLRCSPRSGDLSVYWYQQSLDQGLQFLIQYYNGEERAKGNILERFSAQQFPDLHSELNLSSLELGDSALYFCASSLTGGQADTEAFFGQGTRLTVV.

CDR3 in DNA: TGTGCCAGCAGCTTGGAGGGGAGGGGCGAGCAGTACGTC. The encoded protein is CASSLEGRGEQYV. V is TRBV5-6 and J is TRBJ2-7; the match to TRBD2 covers 7 bases. The trim removed 0 bases at V and 6 bases at J, leaving 3 bases unmatched. This CDR3 has 13 amino acids. The germline gives CDR1 SGHDT, CDR2 YYEEEE.

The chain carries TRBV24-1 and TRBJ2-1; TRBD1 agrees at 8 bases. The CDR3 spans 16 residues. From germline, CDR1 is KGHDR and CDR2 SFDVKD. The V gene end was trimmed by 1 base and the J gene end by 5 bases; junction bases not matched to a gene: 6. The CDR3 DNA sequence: TGTGCCACCAGTGATTTTAGCCAGGGGGCAAACAATGAGCAGTTCTTC. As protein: CATSDFSQGANNEQFF.

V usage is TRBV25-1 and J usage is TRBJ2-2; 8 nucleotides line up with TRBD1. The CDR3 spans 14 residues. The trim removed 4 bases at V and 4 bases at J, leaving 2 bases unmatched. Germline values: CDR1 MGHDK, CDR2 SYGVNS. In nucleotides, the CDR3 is TGTGCCAGCAGTGGAACAGGGGGCACCGGGGAGCTGTTTTTT. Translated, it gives CASSGTGGTGELFF.

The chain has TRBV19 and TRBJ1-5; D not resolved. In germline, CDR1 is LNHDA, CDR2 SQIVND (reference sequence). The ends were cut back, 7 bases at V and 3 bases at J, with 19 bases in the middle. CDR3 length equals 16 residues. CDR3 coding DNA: TGTGCCAGTACCCCGGATGGGCTCCCAAACAATCAGCCCCAGCATTTT. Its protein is CASTPDGLPNNQPQHF. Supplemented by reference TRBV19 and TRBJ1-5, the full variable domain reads DGGITQSPKYLFRKEGQNVTLSCEQNLNHDAMYWYRQDPGQGLRLIYYSQIVNDFQKGDIAEGYSVSREKKESFPLTVTSAQKNPTAFYLCASTPDGLPNNQPQHFGDGTRLSIL.

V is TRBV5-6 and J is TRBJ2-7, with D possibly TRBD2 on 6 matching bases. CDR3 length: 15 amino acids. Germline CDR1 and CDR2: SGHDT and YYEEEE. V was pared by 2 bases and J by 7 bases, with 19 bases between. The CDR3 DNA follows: TGTGCCAGCAGCTTCCCCGGGACTGCCAATATAGAGCAGTACTTC. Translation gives CASSFPGTANIEQYF.

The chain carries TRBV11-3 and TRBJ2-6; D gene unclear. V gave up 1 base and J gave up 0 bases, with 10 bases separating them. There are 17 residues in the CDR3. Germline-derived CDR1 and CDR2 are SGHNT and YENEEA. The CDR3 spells CASSLGPDSSGANVLTF. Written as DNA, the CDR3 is TGTGCCAGCAGCTTAGGCCCGGATAGCTCTGGGGCCAACGTCCTGACTTTC.

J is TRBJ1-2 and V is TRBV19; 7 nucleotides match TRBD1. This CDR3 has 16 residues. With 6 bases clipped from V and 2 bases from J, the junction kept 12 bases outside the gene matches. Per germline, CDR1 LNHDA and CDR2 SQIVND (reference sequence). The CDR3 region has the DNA TGTGCCAGTAGAAGAAACGGGGAGGGGGCCAACTATGGCTACACCTTC. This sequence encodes CASRRNGEGANYGYTF.

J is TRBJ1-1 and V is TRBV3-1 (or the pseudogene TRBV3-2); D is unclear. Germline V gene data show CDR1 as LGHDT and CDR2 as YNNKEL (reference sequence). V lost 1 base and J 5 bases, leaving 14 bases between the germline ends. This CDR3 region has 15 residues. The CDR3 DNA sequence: TGTGCCAGCAGCCAAGGAGCCTTTCGAGGTACTGAAGCTTTCTTT. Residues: CASSQGAFRGTEAFF.

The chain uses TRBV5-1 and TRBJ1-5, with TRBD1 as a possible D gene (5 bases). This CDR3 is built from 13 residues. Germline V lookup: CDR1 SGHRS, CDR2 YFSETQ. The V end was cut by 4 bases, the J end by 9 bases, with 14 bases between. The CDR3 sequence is CASSLQGLGPQHF. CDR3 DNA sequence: TGCGCCAGCAGCCTCCAGGGATTAGGGCCCCAGCATTTT. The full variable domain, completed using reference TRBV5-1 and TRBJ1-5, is KAGVTQTPRYLIKTRGQQVTLSCSPISGHRSVSWYQQTPGQGLQFLFEYFSETQRNKGNFPGRFSGRQFSNSRSEMNVSTLELGDSALYLCASSLQGLGPQHFGDGTRLSIL.

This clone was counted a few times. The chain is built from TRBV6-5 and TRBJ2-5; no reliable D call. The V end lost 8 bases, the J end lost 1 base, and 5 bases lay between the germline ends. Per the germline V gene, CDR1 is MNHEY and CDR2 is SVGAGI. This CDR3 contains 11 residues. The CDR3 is CASGLQETQYF. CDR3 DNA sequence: TGTGCCAGCGGGCTCCAAGAGACCCAGTACTTC.

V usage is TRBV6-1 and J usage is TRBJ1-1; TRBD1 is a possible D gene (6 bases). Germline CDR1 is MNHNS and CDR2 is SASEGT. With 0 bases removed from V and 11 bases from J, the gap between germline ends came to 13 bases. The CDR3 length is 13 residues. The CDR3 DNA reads TGTGCCAGCAGTGAAGCAAATTTACAGGGTGCTTTCTTT. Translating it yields CASSEANLQGAFF.

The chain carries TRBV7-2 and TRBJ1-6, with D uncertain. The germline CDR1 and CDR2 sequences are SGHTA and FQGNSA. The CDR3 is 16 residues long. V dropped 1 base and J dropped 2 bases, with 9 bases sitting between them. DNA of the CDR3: TGTGCCAGCAGCTTAGAACAGATCGCCTATAATTCACCCCTCCACTTT. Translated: CASSLEQIAYNSPLHF.

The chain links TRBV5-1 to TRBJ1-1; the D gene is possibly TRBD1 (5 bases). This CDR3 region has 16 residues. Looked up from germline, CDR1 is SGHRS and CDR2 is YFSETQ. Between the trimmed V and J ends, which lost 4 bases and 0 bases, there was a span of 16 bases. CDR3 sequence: CASSIHPQAMNTEAFF. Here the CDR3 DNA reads TGCGCCAGCAGCATCCACCCACAGGCTATGAACACTGAAGCTTTCTTT.

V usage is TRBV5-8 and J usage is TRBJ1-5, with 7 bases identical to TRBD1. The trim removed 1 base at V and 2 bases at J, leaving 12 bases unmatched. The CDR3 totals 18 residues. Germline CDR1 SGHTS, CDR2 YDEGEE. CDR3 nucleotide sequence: TGTGCCAGCAGCTTGAGTTTCGAGGGGGCGTTTGGCAATCAGCCCCAGCATTTT. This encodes CASSLSFEGAFGNQPQHF.

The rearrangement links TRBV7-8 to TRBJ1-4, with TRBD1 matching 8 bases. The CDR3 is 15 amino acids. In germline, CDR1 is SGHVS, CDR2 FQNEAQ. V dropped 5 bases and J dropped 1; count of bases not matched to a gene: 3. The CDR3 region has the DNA TGTGCCAGCAGCCGGACAGGGAGAACTAATGAAAAACTGTTTTTT. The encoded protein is CASSRTGRTNEKLFF.

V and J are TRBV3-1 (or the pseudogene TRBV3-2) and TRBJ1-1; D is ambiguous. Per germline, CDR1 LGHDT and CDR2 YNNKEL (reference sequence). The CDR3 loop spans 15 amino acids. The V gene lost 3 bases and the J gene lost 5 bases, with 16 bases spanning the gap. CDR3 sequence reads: CASSQEITTLTEAFF. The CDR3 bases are TGTGCCAGCAGCCAGGAGATCACCACTTTAACTGAAGCTTTCTTT.

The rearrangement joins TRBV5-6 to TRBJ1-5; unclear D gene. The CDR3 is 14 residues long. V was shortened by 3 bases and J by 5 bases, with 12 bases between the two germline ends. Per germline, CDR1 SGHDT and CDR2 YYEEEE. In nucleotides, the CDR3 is TGTGCCAGCAGCTATGGAGGGAGGGATCAGCCCCAGCATTTT. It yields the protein CASSYGGRDQPQHF.

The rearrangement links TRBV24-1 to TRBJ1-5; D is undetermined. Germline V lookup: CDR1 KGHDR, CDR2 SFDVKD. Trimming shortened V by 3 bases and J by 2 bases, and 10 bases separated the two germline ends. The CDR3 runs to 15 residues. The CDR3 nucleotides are TGTGCCACCAGTGATGGAGGTAGAGGCAATCAGCCCCAGCATTTT. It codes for CATSDGGRGNQPQHF.

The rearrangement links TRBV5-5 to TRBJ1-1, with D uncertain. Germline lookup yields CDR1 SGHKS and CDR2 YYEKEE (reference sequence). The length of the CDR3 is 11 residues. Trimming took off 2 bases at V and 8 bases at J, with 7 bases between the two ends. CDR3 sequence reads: CASSFYEEAFF. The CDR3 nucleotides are TGTGCCAGCAGCTTTTACGAGGAAGCTTTCTTT.